Listed here are 20 T cell receptor beta chains from one sample, sequenced in a study of cytomegalovirus exposure and HLA in healthy donors. The repertoire was sequenced with immunoSEQ multiplex PCR; TCRdb's copy has only in-frame clones and lacks some. The sample contains some 110,000 clones, 86% of which appear only once. Sequencing was done on a sample of PBMCs. The receptors were gathered from a woman aged 18-29 years in good health and CMV-seropositive.

The chain recombines TRBV2 with TRBJ2-7; 9 positions agree with TRBD2. The CDR3 totals 16 residues. With V trimmed by 1 base and J by 3 bases, 7 bases remained unmatched. Per the germline V gene, CDR1 is SNHLY and CDR2 is FYNNEI. The CDR3 nucleotides read TGTGCCAGCAGTGAAGTAGGGGCTAGCGGGATCTACGAGCAGTACTTC. Amino acid sequence: CASSEVGASGIYEQYF.

The J gene is TRBJ2-5, the V gene TRBV18; 7 nucleotides line up with TRBD2. The CDR3 covers 13 residues. CDR1 and CDR2 (germline): KGHSH, LQKENI. V lost 3 bases, J lost 2 bases, and 0 bases stayed unmatched. This chain's CDR3 is CASSPREQETQYF. The CDR3 nucleotides are TGTGCCAGCTCACCGCGGGAGCAAGAGACCCAGTACTTC.

The chain carries TRBV6-1 and TRBJ2-6, with D perhaps TRBD1 (6 bases). V was trimmed by 6 bases and J by 4 bases, leaving 13 bases between them. The CDR3 runs 15 residues. The V gene's germline CDR1 is MNHNS and CDR2 SASEGT. The CDR3 coding sequence is TGTGCCAGCAGGACAGGTTTTTCAGGGGCCAACGTCCTGACTTTC. Encoded protein: CASRTGFSGANVLTF.

The chain links TRBV5-4 to TRBJ1-6; TRBD1 might be the D (5 bases). V was pared by 5 bases and J by 4 bases, with 10 bases between. The germline V gene has CDR1 SGHNT and CDR2 YYREEE (reference sequence). The CDR3 covers 14 residues. The CDR3 reads CASSLQEYNSPLHF. As DNA, the CDR3 is TGTGCCAGCAGTCTACAGGAATATAATTCACCCCTCCACTTT.

This rearrangement joins TRBV5-6 to TRBJ1-4, with D unclear. V lost 2 bases, J lost 7 bases, and 15 bases lay in between. There are 15 residues in the CDR3. Germline V CDR1 and CDR2: SGHDT, YYEEEE. CDR3 protein: CASSLRNRPFEKLFF. CDR3 sequence (DNA): TGTGCCAGCAGCTTACGTAACAGACCTTTTGAAAAACTGTTTTTT.

This chain joins TRBV5-1 and TRBJ2-1, with 7 bases matching TRBD1. CDR1 and CDR2 from the germline V gene are SGHRS and YFSETQ. The CDR3 runs to 15 residues. Trimming at V came to 7 bases and at J to 3 bases, leaving 10 bases not matched to a gene. The DNA of the CDR3 is TGCGCCAGCCACCTATCGGGACAGCTCTACAATGAGCAGTTCTTC. Encoded protein: CASHLSGQLYNEQFF.

This clone appeared once. The chain is built from TRBV4-2 and TRBJ1-1; D perhaps matches TRBD1 (5 bases). The V gene lost 1 base and the J gene lost 3 bases, with 6 bases spanning the gap. Germline values: CDR1 LGHNA, CDR2 YNFKEQ. The CDR3 contains 13 residues. In nucleotides, the CDR3 is TGTGCCAGCAGCCAAGTGACAGACACTGAAGCTTTCTTT. As protein: CASSQVTDTEAFF.

For the CDR3, the DNA is TGCGCCAGCAGCTCTACACCGGGACAGGGGGCAGATACGCAGTATTTT. Amino acid sequence: CASSSTPGQGADTQYF. The V gene is TRBV5-1, the J gene TRBJ2-3, with 11 bases lining up with TRBD1. V lost 3 bases, J lost 4 bases, and 7 bases stayed unmatched. The CDR3 is 16 residues long. Germline V gene sequence: CDR1 SGHRS, CDR2 YFSETQ.

This rearrangement joins TRBV11-2 to TRBJ2-3, with D possibly matching TRBD2 (5 bases). The CDR3 extends over 12 amino acids. CDR1 and CDR2 from the germline V gene are SGHAT and FQNNGV. The V gene lost 3 bases and the J gene lost 8 bases, with 9 bases spanning the gap. This chain's CDR3 is CASSFDEGTQYF. For the CDR3, the DNA is TGTGCCAGCAGCTTCGACGAGGGTACGCAGTATTTT.

The V and J genes are TRBV2 and TRBJ2-2, with 7 bases fitting TRBD1. Germline V lookup: CDR1 SNHLY, CDR2 FYNNEI. The CDR3 has 15 amino acids. V shed 8 bases, J shed 1 base, and the junction held 7 bases outside the gene matches. CDR3 DNA sequence: TGTGCCAGCTATTCCGGGACAGTGAACACCGGGGAGCTGTTTTTT. Translation: CASYSGTVNTGELFF.

The chain has TRBV6-6 and TRBJ1-3, with D possibly TRBD1 on 5 matching bases. In germline, CDR1 is MNHNY, CDR2 SVGAGI (reference sequence). The CDR3 runs to 16 residues. Trimming stripped 2 bases from V and 0 bases from J, with 11 bases between. In DNA, the CDR3 is TGTGCCAGCAGTTACCCCCAGGGTAACTCTGGAAACACCATATATTTT. This sequence encodes CASSYPQGNSGNTIYF.

V is TRBV4-1 and J is TRBJ2-3, with TRBD2 matching 11 bases. The V gene end was trimmed by 0 bases and the J gene end by 9 bases; junction bases not matched to a gene: 8. The CDR3 length is 16 residues. In germline, CDR1 is MGHRA, CDR2 YSYEKL. The CDR3 region has the DNA TGCGCCAGCAGCCAAGATCGGACTAGCGGGTGGGTAACGCAGTATTTT. This codes for CASSQDRTSGWVTQYF.

V usage is TRBV19 and J usage is TRBJ1-3; D not resolved. The CDR3 extends over 15 amino acids. V gave up 1 base and J gave up 7 bases, with 14 bases separating them. Germline assignment: CDR1 LNHDA and CDR2 SQIVND (reference sequence). Here the CDR3 reads CASSIATDRRNTIYF. The CDR3 coding sequence is TGTGCCAGTAGTATAGCGACGGATCGGAGGAACACCATATATTTT.

Here the CDR3 reads CASSLDPTLTYNEQFF. For the CDR3, the DNA is TGTGCCAGCAGCTTAGACCCAACTTTGACCTACAATGAGCAGTTCTTC. The chain couples TRBV7-2 to TRBJ2-1; D unclear. Germline loops: CDR1 SGHTA, CDR2 FQGNSA. This CDR3 contains 16 residues. Trimming left V 1 base short and J 2 bases short, with 12 bases between. The full variable domain, its missing parts supplied by reference TRBV7-2 and TRBJ2-1, is GAGVSQSPSNKVTEKGKDVELRCDPISGHTALYWYRQSLGQGLEFLIYFQGNSAPDKSGLPSDRFSAERTGGSVSTLTIQRTQQEDSAVYLCASSLDPTLTYNEQFFGPGTRLTVL.

The chain couples TRBV27 to TRBJ2-3, with D perhaps TRBD2 (6 bases). The germline V gene has CDR1 MNHEY and CDR2 SMNVEV (reference sequence). Trimming stripped 2 bases from V and 5 bases from J, with 11 bases between. CDR3 length: 14 residues. The CDR3 nucleotides read TGTGCCAGCAGTTTAAGGCGGAGGGGAGATACGCAGTATTTT. Amino acids: CASSLRRRGDTQYF.

The chain uses TRBV11-3 and TRBJ1-1, with 9 bases that match TRBD1. Germline V lookup: CDR1 SGHNT, CDR2 YENEEA. This CDR3 comprises 15 residues. V lost 3 bases, J lost 1 base, and 3 bases stayed unmatched. CDR3 sequence: CASSFRTGENTEAFF. In DNA, the CDR3 is TGTGCCAGCAGCTTTAGGACAGGGGAGAACACTGAAGCTTTCTTT.

Concerning this clone itself: One junction end does not reproduce the germline sequence, and a read error may be involved. The chain is built from TRBV2 and TRBJ1-4; D unresolved. The CDR3 has 11 residues. Germline-derived CDR1 and CDR2 are SNHLY and FYNNEI. CDR3 residues: CASSEREKLLF. In DNA form, the CDR3 reads TGTGCCAGCAGTGAACGGGAAAAACTGCTTTTT.

V usage is TRBV14 and J usage is TRBJ2-1, with 16 bases aligning to TRBD2. Per the germline V gene, CDR1 is SGHDN and CDR2 is FVKESK. Unmatched junction bases numbered 9, after V lost 4 bases and J lost 9 bases. The CDR3 extends over 17 amino acids. The CDR3 DNA reads as TGTGCCAGCAGCCGAGGGACTAGCGGGAGGGCTTACGTTGAGCAGTTCTTC. Its protein is CASSRGTSGRAYVEQFF.

V is TRBV25-1 and J is TRBJ2-3; tentatively, D is TRBD1 (5 bases). V was pared by 2 bases and J by 2 bases, with 14 bases between. In germline, CDR1 is MGHDK, CDR2 SYGVNS. This CDR3 comprises 16 residues. DNA for the CDR3: TGTGCCAGCAGTGAAATGGGGCAGGGAATCACAGATACGCAGTATTTT. It specifies CASSEMGQGITDTQYF.

This chain connects TRBV5-8 to TRBJ2-1; unclear D gene. V lost 1 base to trimming and J lost 7 bases, with 3 bases between them. CDR3 length: 11 residues. The germline V gene has CDR1 SGHTS and CDR2 YDEGEE. The CDR3 coding sequence is TGTGCCAGCAGCTTGCGGAATGAGCAGTTCTTC. Its protein is CASSLRNEQFF.